Listed below are T cell receptor beta chains from one sample, sequenced in a study of regulatory T cells in long-lasting Graves disease. TCRdb re-called the multiplex PCR reads through MiXCR, storing one row per CDR3 protein. Among a few hundred thousand distinct CDR3 sequences listed, 20% to 25% were seen once. The source material was peripheral blood mononuclear cells (PBMCs), sampled at new diagnosis, from a patient treated with antithyroid drugs. All receptors come from a female donor with Graves disease. Both conserved end residues are part of each CDR3. A D gene is named only where the DNA matches it firmly. The listing skips clone size in some rows; elsewhere it reads once, few, many or a size class.

>TRBD1|TRBV6-2/TRBV6-3|TRBJ2-3|many
TGTGCCAGCAGCCGCAGTCCCGGGACAGGAACGGATACGCAGTATTTT
CASSRSPGTGTDTQYF
>NA|TRBV7-3|TRBJ1-1|many
TGTGCCAGCAGCGCCTATATGAACACTGAAGCTTTCTTT
CASSAYMNTEAFF
>NA|TRBV25-1|TRBJ2-5|many
TGTGCCAGCAGGCGGGACAATTTGGAGACCCAGTACTTC
CASRRDNLETQYF
>NA|TRBV7-2|TRBJ2-6|many
TGTGCCAGCAGCTATGGTGGAGAGACTGGGGCCAACGTCCTGACTTTC
CASSYGGETGANVLTF
>NA|TRBV9|TRBJ2-7|NA
TGTGCCAGCAGCGTAGAACCCTGGGGATCCTACGAGCAGTACTTC
CASSVEPWGSYEQYF
>TRBD2|TRBV6-2/TRBV6-3|TRBJ2-7|many
TGTGCCAGCAGTTCTTCCGGTCACTCCTCTAGCGGGGGGGCGAACGAGCAGTACTTC
CASSSSGHSSSGGANEQYF
>TRBD2|TRBV19|TRBJ2-2|NA
TGTGCCAGTAGAGTCGGGGGGGGAACCGGGAAGCTGTTTTTT
CASRVGGGTGKLFF
>NA|TRBV6-6|TRBJ1-5|NA
TGTGCCAGCAGTTACTCGATTCCCCCTCAGCCCCAGCATTTT
CASSYSIPPQPQHF
>TRBD1|TRBV12-3/TRBV12-4|TRBJ1-5|many
TGTGCCAGCAGGGGACAGTTTTATACTAGCAATCAGCCCCAGCATTTT
CASRGQFYTSNQPQHF
>NA|TRBV6-1|TRBJ1-5|many
TGTGCCAGCGGGAAACAGATCAATCAGCCCCAGCATTTT
CASGKQINQPQHF
>NA|TRBV20-1|TRBJ1-6|many
TGCAGTGCTAGTAATCGGCAATCACCCCTCCACTTT
CSASNRQSPLHF
>NA|TRBV28|TRBJ1-5|many
TGTGCCAGCAGTTTTGTGAGGGTAGGGCAGCCCCAGCATTTT
CASSFVRVGQPQHF
>TRBD2|TRBV10-3|TRBJ2-2|few
TGTGCCATCCGGACTAGCGGGGGGGCGGGCACCGGGGAGCTGTTTTTT
CAIRTSGGAGTGELFF
>NA|TRBV6-5|TRBJ2-7|many
TGTGCCAGCAGTTACTCGTTGGCGGGCAGGGGAACGGCCTACGAGCAGTACTTC
CASSYSLAGRGTAYEQYF
>NA|TRBV5-1|TRBJ2-7|NA
TGCGCCAGCAGCTTGGACCACTCCTACGAGCAGTACTTC
CASSLDHSYEQYF
>TRBD1|TRBV28|TRBJ2-5|many
TGTGCCAGCAGTTTTCCCTCCAGGGGGCTACTGGAGACCCAGTACTTC
CASSFPSRGLLETQYF